The 27 T cell receptor beta chains below all came from one sample that was sequenced in a study of blood T cells in healthy people across ages. A second PCR, run for roughly 7 to 11 cycles, used a sample-barcoded 5' primer plus a J-beta primer mix. Each CDR3 protein gets one entry after TCRdb re-called the 5' RACE reads with MiXCR. The sample carries around 710,000 distinct CDR3 sequences, roughly 47% recorded once. The sequencing input was blood. Receptors originate from a woman aged 60-70 years in good health.

The chain couples TRBV4-2 to TRBJ2-5; TRBD2 aligns across 7 bases. Germline CDR1 reads LGHNA; CDR2 reads YNFKEQ. This CDR3 is built from 15 residues. The J segment lost 2 bases and the V segment lost 0 bases, leaving 3 bases of the junction unmatched. CDR3: CASSQEGGGQETQYF. In DNA, the CDR3 is TGTGCCAGCAGCCAAGAGGGGGGAGGGCAAGAGACCCAGTACTTC.

The chain combines TRBV18 with TRBJ2-3; possibly TRBD2 for D (6 bases). The CDR3 extends over 16 amino acids. CDR1 and CDR2 from the germline V gene are KGHSH and LQKENI. V lost 2 bases and J 1 base, leaving 13 bases between the germline ends. In DNA form, the CDR3 reads TGTGCCAGCTCACCAAAGAACGGAGGGGGCACAGATACGCAGTATTTT. Residues: CASSPKNGGGTDTQYF.

In this sample, this clonotype turned up many times. The genes are TRBV2 and TRBJ1-2; TRBD1 matches 7 bases. The CDR3 sequence is 14 residues long. The V gene's germline CDR1 is SNHLY and CDR2 FYNNEI. V shed 6 bases, J shed 0 bases, and the junction held 4 bases outside the gene matches. CDR3 coding DNA: TGTGCCAGCAGCGGGACAGCCGCTAACTATGGCTACACCTTC. Translation gives CASSGTAANYGYTF.

The V call is TRBV5-1, the J call TRBJ1-2; D call uncertain. Trimming left V 0 bases short and J 0 bases short, with 12 bases between. CDR3 length: 16 amino acids. The germline V gene has CDR1 SGHRS and CDR2 YFSETQ. CDR3 in DNA: TGCGCCAGCAGCTTGGTGGGCCATGAACCTAACTATGGCTACACCTTC. It is translated as CASSLVGHEPNYGYTF. The whole variable domain, filled in from reference TRBV5-1 and TRBJ1-2, reads KAGVTQTPRYLIKTRGQQVTLSCSPISGHRSVSWYQQTPGQGLQFLFEYFSETQRNKGNFPGRFSGRQFSNSRSEMNVSTLELGDSALYLCASSLVGHEPNYGYTFGSGTRLTVV.

This chain connects TRBV3-1 to TRBJ1-2; TRBD1 aligns across 9 bases. Trimming cost V 4 bases and J 5 bases; bases outside gene matches: 5. The CDR3 spans 14 residues. Germline V lookup: CDR1 LGHDT, CDR2 YNNKEL (reference sequence). CDR3 in DNA: TGTGCCAGCAGCCCCTACGGGACAGGGTATGGCTACACCTTC. It specifies CASSPYGTGYGYTF. The variable domain in full, completed from reference TRBV3-1 and TRBJ1-2, reads DTAVSQTPKYLVTQMGNDKSIKCEQNLGHDTMYWYKQDSKKFLKIMFSYNNKELIINETVPNRFSPKSPDKAHLNLHINSLELGDSAVYFCASSPYGTGYGYTFGSGTRLTVV.

To note about this clonotype: A much larger clone differs from this one at a single base, so this may be a read error. In DNA form, the CDR3 reads TGTGCCAGCAGCTGGGGGCATTGGGAGGCCCAGTACTTC. It codes for CASSWGHWEAQYF. V usage is TRBV2 and J usage is TRBJ2-7; D may match TRBD1 or TRBD2 (6 bases each). V was trimmed by 6 bases and J by 10 bases, leaving 19 bases between them. Germline loops: CDR1 SNHLY, CDR2 FYNNEI. The CDR3 consists of 13 residues.

V and J are TRBV27 and TRBJ2-2; D not certain. Trimming removed 2 bases from V and 8 bases from J, with 15 bases in between. Germline values: CDR1 MNHEY, CDR2 SMNVEV (reference sequence). CDR3 size: 15 residues. The chain's CDR3 is CASSLMGSRIGELFF. The CDR3 region has the DNA TGTGCCAGCAGTTTAATGGGTTCCCGCATTGGGGAGCTGTTTTTT.

A few counts support this clonotype. This chain connects TRBV7-6 to TRBJ2-7; TRBD2 matches at 10 bases. The CDR3 consists of 15 residues. Germline CDR1 and CDR2: SGHVS and FNYEAQ. The J segment lost 4 bases and the V segment lost 1 base, leaving 4 bases of the junction unmatched. As DNA, the CDR3 is TGTGCCAGCAGCTTAGAGCCTAGCGGGAGTTACGAGCAGTACTTC. It encodes CASSLEPSGSYEQYF.

The chain links TRBV25-1 to TRBJ2-7; no definite D call. CDR1 is MGHDK, CDR2 SYGVNS, per germline. Trimming took off 4 bases at V and 2 bases at J, with 12 bases between the two ends. This CDR3 has 14 amino acids. The CDR3 protein is CASSGALTPYEQYF. In nucleotides, the CDR3 is TGTGCCAGCAGTGGGGCCTTGACCCCCTACGAGCAGTACTTC.

There are many counts of this clonotype. This chain links TRBV5-1 with TRBJ2-7, with TRBD1 matching over 11 bases. The V segment lost 5 bases and the J segment 5 bases; nucleotides outside the gene matches: 6. CDR1 is SGHRS and CDR2 is YFSETQ in the germline V gene. The CDR3 runs 14 residues. DNA for the CDR3: TGCGCCAGCAGAGCGGGACAGGGGGTCCACGAGCAGTACTTC. Amino acids: CASRAGQGVHEQYF.

This clonotype was counted ten times or more. This chain uses TRBV29-1 with TRBJ2-7; no clear D. V was clipped by 0 bases and J by 2 bases, with 8 bases between them. Germline V gives CDR1 SQVTM, CDR2 ANQGSEA. There are 13 residues in the CDR3. As DNA, the CDR3 is TGCAGCGTTGAAGATACAATCACCTACGAGCAGTACTTC. Encoded protein: CSVEDTITYEQYF.

This chain links TRBV27 with TRBJ1-1, with D unclear. The CDR3 extends over 17 amino acids. The germline gives CDR1 MNHEY, CDR2 SMNVEV (reference sequence). The V gene lost 6 bases and the J gene lost 0 bases, with 20 bases spanning the gap. CDR3 sequence reads: CASRPIWTVQLNTEAFF. In DNA form, the CDR3 reads TGTGCCAGCAGGCCTATATGGACGGTGCAGTTGAACACTGAAGCTTTCTTT.

The rearrangement links TRBV7-3 to TRBJ2-3; 10 bases are a match to TRBD1. Germline V gene data show CDR1 as SGHTA and CDR2 as FQGTGA. This CDR3 region has 17 residues. The V and J ends lost 0 bases and 1 base, in that order; junction bases with no gene match: 4. The CDR3 region has the DNA TGTGCCAGCAGCTTAACCGGGACAGGGGACGGCACAGATACGCAGTATTTT. This codes for CASSLTGTGDGTDTQYF.

This clonotype was observed a handful of times. This chain links TRBV7-6 with TRBJ2-1; D is unresolved. In germline, CDR1 is SGHVS, CDR2 FNYEAQ. This CDR3 has 15 residues. The germline V and J ends were trimmed by 1 base and 6 bases, with 13 bases remaining between them. The CDR3 is CASSLDWTAINEQFF. CDR3 coding DNA: TGTGCCAGCAGCTTAGACTGGACGGCCATCAATGAGCAGTTCTTC.

The chain couples TRBV7-3 to TRBJ2-5, with D perhaps matching TRBD1 (5 bases). Germline V gene data show CDR1 as SGHTA and CDR2 as FQGTGA. Deletions cut 1 base from V and 2 bases from J, with 14 bases between. The CDR3 has 16 amino acids. CDR3 region: CASSLKAREGQETQYF. The DNA for the CDR3 is TGTGCCAGCAGCTTAAAAGCCAGGGAAGGACAAGAGACCCAGTACTTC.

The genes are TRBV20-1 and TRBJ2-1, with 11 positions matching TRBD2. V trimming: 0 bases; J trimming: 3 bases; junction bases outside the gene matches: 10. CDR3 length: 18 amino acids. Germline V gives CDR1 DFQATT, CDR2 SNEGSKA (reference sequence). DNA of the CDR3: TGCAGTGCTAGAGATCCCAGACTAGCGGGAAACCTCTACAATGAGCAGTTCTTC. Its protein product is CSARDPRLAGNLYNEQFF.

This clonotype turned up a few times. The rearrangement joins TRBV5-1 to TRBJ2-5; TRBD1 agrees at 7 bases. The end of the DNA aligns better with TRBJ2-7, so the J call may be wrong. In germline, CDR1 is SGHRS, CDR2 YFSETQ. This CDR3 has 15 residues. This chain's CDR3 is CASSWKGGSAYEQYF. The CDR3 DNA sequence: TGCGCCAGCAGCTGGAAAGGGGGCAGTGCCTACGAGCAGTACTTC.

This sequence joins TRBV25-1 and TRBJ2-5, with 7 bases fitting TRBD1. V was pared by 3 bases and J by 1 base, with 2 bases of the junction left unmatched. The germline CDR1 and CDR2 sequences are MGHDK and SYGVNS. The CDR3 length is 14 residues. CDR3 nucleotide sequence: TGTGCCAGCAGTGAGGGACAGCCCCAAGAGACCCAGTACTTC. Translating gives CASSEGQPQETQYF. The full variable domain, its missing parts supplied by reference TRBV25-1 and TRBJ2-5, is EADIYQTPRYLVIGTGKKITLECSQTMGHDKMYWYQQDPGMELHLIHYSYGVNSTEKGDLSSESTVSRIRTEHFPLTLESARPSHTSQYLCASSEGQPQETQYFGPGTRLLVL.

CDR3 region: CASSLEGWGVVSTEAFF. The CDR3 DNA is TGTGCCAGCAGCTTAGAGGGGTGGGGGGTCGTAAGCACTGAAGCTTTCTTT. The chain links TRBV7-2 to TRBJ1-1; tentatively, D is TRBD1 (5 bases). Trimming stripped 1 base from V and 4 bases from J, with 19 bases between. Germline assignment: CDR1 SGHTA and CDR2 FQGNSA. This CDR3 is built from 17 residues. Drawing the rest from reference TRBV7-2 and TRBJ1-1, the complete variable domain is GAGVSQSPSNKVTEKGKDVELRCDPISGHTALYWYRQSLGQGLEFLIYFQGNSAPDKSGLPSDRFSAERTGGSVSTLTIQRTQQEDSAVYLCASSLEGWGVVSTEAFFGQGTRLTVV.

Only one count was recorded for this clonotype. The chain is built from TRBV20-1 and TRBJ1-5; the match to TRBD1 covers 8 bases. V lost 3 bases, J lost 4 bases, and 14 bases stayed unmatched. Germline CDR1 reads DFQATT; CDR2 reads SNEGSKA (reference sequence). The CDR3 sequence is 17 residues long. CDR3 amino acids: CSASGLISDRDNQPQHF. The CDR3 coding sequence is TGCAGTGCTAGCGGCCTAATTTCGGACAGGGATAATCAGCCCCAGCATTTT.

The chain is built from TRBV7-8 and TRBJ2-1; 12 bases line up with TRBD2. CDR1 is SGHVS and CDR2 is FQNEAQ in the germline V gene. The CDR3 totals 15 residues. Trimming at V came to 7 bases and at J to 7 bases, leaving 8 bases not matched to a gene. The CDR3 sequence is CASTLAGGGLNEQFF. In nucleotides, the CDR3 is TGTGCCAGCACACTAGCGGGAGGTGGGCTGAATGAGCAGTTCTTC.

The V gene is TRBV11-2, the J gene TRBJ1-2; D not resolved. Germline values: CDR1 SGHAT, CDR2 FQNNGV. CDR3 length equals 14 residues. Trimming took 5 bases from V and 2 from J, leaving 12 bases between them. The CDR3 nucleotides read TGTGCCAGCAGCCCTTCTCGGGAGAACTATGGCTACACCTTC. It codes for CASSPSRENYGYTF.

The chain joins TRBV20-1 to TRBJ2-1; TRBD2 matches 10 bases. CDR1 is DFQATT, CDR2 SNEGSKA, per germline (reference sequence). J lost 4 bases, V lost 6 bases, and 15 bases had no gene match. CDR3 length: 17 residues. The CDR3 region is CSAHDPVAGGAYNEQFF. CDR3 nucleotide sequence: TGCAGTGCCCACGATCCGGTAGCGGGAGGCGCATACAATGAGCAGTTCTTC.

This clonotype has more than one count but fewer than ten. This sequence joins TRBV7-9 and TRBJ2-7; 11 bases align to TRBD1. This CDR3 has 15 amino acids. V was pared by 5 bases and J by 4 bases, with 7 bases of the junction left unmatched. Germline CDR1 SEHNR, CDR2 FQNEAQ (reference sequence). Here the CDR3 reads CASSPGQGVRYEQYF. CDR3 DNA sequence: TGTGCCAGCAGCCCGGGACAGGGGGTCCGGTACGAGCAGTACTTC.

The chain carries TRBV12-3 or TRBV12-4 and TRBJ1-2; D is unclear. The CDR3 loop spans 13 amino acids. Trimming took off 3 bases at V and 8 bases at J, with 13 bases between the two ends. The CDR3 DNA sequence: TGTGCCAGCAGTTTGGCCGCGGGGTCCGGCTACACCTTC. Encoded protein: CASSLAAGSGYTF.

This rearrangement joins TRBV20-1 to TRBJ1-2; D perhaps matches TRBD1 (5 bases). Germline-derived CDR1 and CDR2 are DFQATT and SNEGSKA (reference sequence). The CDR3 length is 11 residues. CDR3 residues: CSPNGAHGYTF. CDR3 bases: TGCAGCCCTAACGGGGCGCACGGCTACACCTTC.

The chain uses TRBV5-1 and TRBJ1-1; D may be TRBD1 (5 bases). Germline assignment: CDR1 SGHRS and CDR2 YFSETQ. This CDR3 has 14 residues. Between the trimmed V and J ends, which lost 4 bases and 0 bases, there was a span of 10 bases. The CDR3 loop reads CASSVQVMNTEAFF. DNA for the CDR3: TGCGCCAGCAGCGTACAGGTGATGAACACTGAAGCTTTCTTT.